This T cell receptor beta chain was sequenced for a study of blood T cell repertoires in COVID-19. Study information: The study drew acute and convalescent COVID-19 samples from the United States, Italy and Spain. T cells, B-cell-depleted T cells, or PBMCs provided the cDNA or gDNA that served as material.

Study processing details: It was from reference gene primer amplification that nucleated cell counts were estimated. Method: immunoSEQ multiplex PCR; TCRdb's copy keeps in-frame clones and lacks some. That table is the source of V, J and clone size, and D and trimming were worked out from the DNA. Counted here are 150,000 to 200,000 clones, approximately 88% occurring once; the ten biggest clones make up 9.1%. Germline V gene sequence: CDR1 SGHTA, CDR2 FQGNSA. Unmatched junction bases numbered 4, after V lost 5 bases and J lost 9 bases. CDR3 length equals 12 residues. This rearrangement joins TRBV7-2 to TRBJ2-1, with 7 bases aligning to TRBD2. The sequence was collected from a woman over 75 with active or convalescent COVID-19. Sequenced input: peripheral blood. The DNA of the CDR3 is TGTGCCAGCAGCACAAGCGGGGTTGAGCAGTTCTTC. Its protein product is CASSTSGVEQFF.